A selection of T cell receptor beta chains follows, all from one sample in a study of PD-1 blockade in classical Hodgkin lymphoma. TCRdb keeps only in-frame clones here, not all; method: immunoSEQ multiplex PCR. The sample includes fewer than 90,000 clones, 93% of them seen just once. The sample consisted of peripheral blood mononuclear cells (PBMCs), taken at baseline. These receptors originate from a human donor with classical Hodgkin lymphoma. Each CDR3 is given with its conserved first and last residue. D genes are given only for firm matches. The listing skips clone size in some rows; elsewhere it reads once, few, many or a size class.

-	once	TRBJ1-2	TRBV19	TGTGCCAGTAGTATTGATTTGTGGAACCCCTATGGCTACACCTTC	CASSIDLWNPYGYTF
TRBD1	-	TRBJ2-7	TRBV10-3	TGTGCCATCAGGGACAGGACCCCCTACGAGCAGTACTTC	CAIRDRTPYEQYF
-	-	TRBJ2-1	TRBV6-5	TGTGCCAGCAGTGCTACTAGGGGCAATGAGCAGTTCTTC	CASSATRGNEQFF
-	-	TRBJ2-7	TRBV15	TGTGCCACCAGCAGAGCCTCTAGGGCGGAAAGCTCCTACGAGCAGTACTTC	CATSRASRAESSYEQYF
-	-	TRBJ2-3	TRBV7-8	TGTGCCAGCAGCTTAGTGGGGGCGCGCTCAGATACGCAGTATTTT	CASSLVGARSDTQYF
TRBD2	-	TRBJ2-3	TRBV9	TGTGCCAGCAGCATAACTAGCGGGGGGGCGGGCACAGATACGCAGTATTTT	CASSITSGGAGTDTQYF
TRBD1	-	TRBJ1-3	TRBV7-8	TGTGCCAGCAGCTGGGTTGAGGGACAGGGACTACTTTCTGGAAACACCATATATTTT	CASSWVEGQGLLSGNTIYF
-	few	TRBJ2-5	TRBV27	TGTGCCAGCAGTCACCGCTGGGAGAGGCAAGAGACCCAGTACTTC	CASSHRWERQETQYF
TRBD2	-	TRBJ2-7	TRBV6-1	TGTGCCAGCAGTGAAGCAGGGCGGATACGAGCGGGGAACTACGAGCAGTACTTC	CASSEAGRIRAGNYEQYF
TRBD2	-	TRBJ2-3	TRBV7-9	TGTGCCAGCAGCTTACCTCGAGCGGGGGGGCTCACAGATACGCAGTATTTT	CASSLPRAGGLTDTQYF
-	-	TRBJ1-1	TRBV27	TGTGCCAGCAGTTTCGGGGGAGGAGAAAACACTGAAGCTTTCTTT	CASSFGGGENTEAFF
-	-	TRBJ1-3	TRBV29-1	TGCAGCGTTCTCAGCTCTGGAAACACCATATATTTT	CSVLSSGNTIYF
-	once	TRBJ2-7	TRBV7-8	TGTGCCAGCAGCTTAGCCCACTACGAGCAGTACTTC	CASSLAHYEQYF
TRBD1	-	TRBJ1-5	TRBV27	TGTGCCAGCAGCGACAGGGTCCACGATCAGCCCCAGCATTTT	CASSDRVHDQPQHF
-	-	TRBJ1-6	TRBV7-3	TGTGCCAGCAGCTTAAAAACCCCAAAGGGCGAAGCCCCGGGCTCACCCCTCCACTTT	CASSLKTPKGEAPGSPLHF
TRBD1	-	TRBJ1-1	TRBV18	TGTGCCAGCTCCCGGGGACAGGGGAACACTGAAGCTTTCTTT	CASSRGQGNTEAFF
-	-	TRBJ2-7	TRBV7-2	TGTGCCAGCAGCCGAGCCGCGGGCGGCGAGCAGTACTTC	CASSRAAGGEQYF
-	-	TRBJ2-7	TRBV19	TGTGCCAGTAGTTATGGAGGGCACGAGCAGTACTTC	CASSYGGHEQYF
-	few	TRBJ1-5	TRBV7-9	TGTGCCAGCAGCCCCGCGGGGCCCCAGGGGATACCCAATCAGCCCCAGCATTTT	CASSPAGPQGIPNQPQHF
-	-	TRBJ1-2	TRBV6-5	TGTGCCAGCAGCAAACAGGGCAACTATGGCTACACCTTC	CASSKQGNYGYTF
-	-	TRBJ2-7	TRBV7-9	TGTGCCAGCAGCTTATCGGGAGTTGGCTACGAGCAGTACTTC	CASSLSGVGYEQYF
-	-	TRBJ1-1	TRBV27	TGTGCCAGCTCCCAGGGAAAGAACACTGAAGCTTTCTTT	CASSQGKNTEAFF
TRBD2	-	TRBJ2-1	TRBV7-3	TGTGCCAGCAGCTCCTACCTCTCCTGGACTAGCGGGGGGCCCTACAATGAGCAGTTCTTC	CASSSYLSWTSGGPYNEQFF
-	-	TRBJ2-5	TRBV7-9	TGTGCCAGCACCGGGGTGGAGGAGACCCAGTACTTC	CASTGVEETQYF
-	-	TRBJ2-1	TRBV7-2	TGTGCCAGCAGCTTAGGACAACCAGAGCAGTTCTTC	CASSLGQPEQFF
TRBD1	-	TRBJ2-5	TRBV29-1	TGCAGCGTTGCAGGGGGCGAGGAGACCCAGTACTTC	CSVAGGEETQYF
-	-	TRBJ1-4	TRBV5-1	TGCGCCAGCAGCTTGGACTCGGGAGATGAAAAACTGTTTTTT	CASSLDSGDEKLFF
-	-	TRBJ2-1	TRBV9	TGTGCCAGCAGCGTAGAACTTAGCAGTTACAATGAGCAGTTCTTC	CASSVELSSYNEQFF
-	-	TRBJ2-3	TRBV4-3	TGCGCCAGCAGCCAAGAAGGGGTGGGGCTGGGCACAGATACGCAGTATTTT	CASSQEGVGLGTDTQYF
TRBD1	-	TRBJ2-3	TRBV7-6	TGTGCCAGCAGCTCGACAAGGACAGGGAGCACAGATACGCAGTATTTT	CASSSTRTGSTDTQYF
-	few	TRBJ1-1	TRBV6-5	TGTGCCAGCAGTTACTCGATAAGGGGCACTGAAGCTTTCTTT	CASSYSIRGTEAFF
-	-	TRBJ2-5	TRBV7-9	TGTGCCAGCAGCTACCGGACGATCCAAGAGACCCAGTACTTC	CASSYRTIQETQYF
-	once	TRBJ2-5	TRBV18	TGTGCCAGCTCACCAGCGGAGAACCAAGAGACCCAGTACTTC	CASSPAENQETQYF